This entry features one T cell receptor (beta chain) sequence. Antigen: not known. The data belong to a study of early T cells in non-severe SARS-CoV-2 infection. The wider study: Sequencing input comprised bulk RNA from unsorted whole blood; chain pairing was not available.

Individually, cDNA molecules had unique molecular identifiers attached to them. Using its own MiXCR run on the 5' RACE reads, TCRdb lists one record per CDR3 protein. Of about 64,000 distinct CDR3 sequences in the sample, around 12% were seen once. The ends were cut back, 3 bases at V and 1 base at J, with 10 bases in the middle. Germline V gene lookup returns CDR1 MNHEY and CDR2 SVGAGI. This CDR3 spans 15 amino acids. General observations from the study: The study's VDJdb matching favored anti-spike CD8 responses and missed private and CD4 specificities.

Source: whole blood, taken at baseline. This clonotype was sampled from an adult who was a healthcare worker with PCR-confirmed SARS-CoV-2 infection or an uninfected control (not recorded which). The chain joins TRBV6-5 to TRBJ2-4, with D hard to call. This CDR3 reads CASSYEFGAKNIQYF. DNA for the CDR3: TGTGCCAGCAGTTATGAGTTTGGGGCCAAAAACATTCAGTACTTC.